Each of the 25 T cell receptor beta chains below was sequenced from the same sample in a study of cytomegalovirus exposure and HLA in healthy donors. It was with 60 Vbeta and 13 Jbeta primers that the PCR ran. Data came from immunoSEQ multiplex PCR; TCRdb stores just in-frame clones and leaves some out. The sample holds 150,000 to 200,000 clones, more than 60% seen once. The sample consisted of PBMCs. The receptors shown here come from a human donor in good health.

This chain joins TRBV5-4 and TRBJ2-7; 7 bases line up with TRBD1. The CDR3 loop spans 14 amino acids. Germline V gives CDR1 SGHNT, CDR2 YYREEE (reference sequence). V gave up 2 bases and J gave up 6 bases; unmatched junction bases: 8. CDR3 nucleotides: TGTGCCAGCAGCTTCGGGACAGCCCGCTCCGAGCAGTACTTC. Its translation: CASSFGTARSEQYF. Full variable domain (missing parts from reference TRBV5-4 and TRBJ2-7): ETGVTQSPTHLIKTRGQQVTLRCSSQSGHNTVSWYQQALGQGPQFIFQYYREEENGRGNFPPRFSGLQFPNYSSELNVNALELDDSALYLCASSFGTARSEQYFGPGTRLTVT.

This chain links TRBV19 with TRBJ1-2; 10 nucleotides match TRBD1. Germline CDR1 is LNHDA and CDR2 is SQIVND (reference sequence). This CDR3 region has 16 residues. Germline trimming cut 4 bases from V and 3 bases from J; bases unmatched to any gene: 8. The CDR3 DNA sequence: TGTGCCAGTAGTAACCTCGGGACAGGGGAGTACTATGGCTACACCTTC. Translated, it gives CASSNLGTGEYYGYTF.

This chain joins TRBV9 and TRBJ1-4; a possible D gene is TRBD1 (6 bases). CDR3 length: 15 amino acids. Trimming left V 3 bases short and J 1 base short, with 10 bases between. Germline CDR1 SGDLS, CDR2 YYNGEE. The CDR3 nucleotides read TGTGCCAGCAGCGAGCAGGGGCAAACTAATGAAAAACTGTTTTTT. As protein: CASSEQGQTNEKLFF.

The DNA of the CDR3 is TGTGCCAGCAGCGCTGTGGGGTTGGAGGGGAATACGCAGTATTTT. Translating gives CASSAVGLEGNTQYF. The rearrangement joins TRBV9 to TRBJ2-3; D perhaps matches TRBD2 (6 bases). Per the germline V gene, CDR1 is SGDLS and CDR2 is YYNGEE. V was trimmed by 3 bases and J by 7 bases, leaving 18 bases between them. CDR3 size: 15 residues.

This chain joins TRBV6-5 and TRBJ2-7; no reliable D call. The CDR3 has 14 residues. V was cut by 3 bases and J by 3 bases, with 12 bases left in between. Germline CDR1 is MNHEY and CDR2 is SVGAGI. CDR3 in DNA: TGTGCCAGCAGTTATTTCGGTTTCGGCTACGAGCAGTACTTC. This encodes CASSYFGFGYEQYF.

V usage is TRBV4-1 and J usage is TRBJ1-2; the match to TRBD1 covers 7 bases. CDR1 and CDR2 from the germline V gene are MGHRA and YSYEKL. The V segment lost 1 base and the J segment 5 bases; nucleotides outside the gene matches: 10. This CDR3 has 16 amino acids. CDR3 coding DNA: TGCGCCAGCAGCCAAGGGCGAGCAGGGGGTGGATATGGCTACACCTTC. Translated: CASSQGRAGGGYGYTF.

A word on this clone: Other DNA sequences from this sample encode an identical CDR3 as well. The chain employs TRBV30 and TRBJ2-3; D might be TRBD1 (6 bases). This CDR3 region has 16 residues. V was cut by 3 bases and J by 3 bases, with 19 bases left in between. CDR1 and CDR2 (germline): GTSNPN, SVGIG (reference sequence). Here the CDR3 reads CAWRIPGQGKTDTQYF. The CDR3, as DNA: TGTGCCTGGAGAATCCCGGGACAAGGGAAAACAGATACGCAGTATTTT.

The rearrangement joins TRBV7-3 to TRBJ1-1; no definite D call. V was trimmed by 5 bases and J by 3 bases, leaving 10 bases between them. The CDR3 consists of 13 residues. CDR1 and CDR2 (germline): SGHTA, FQGTGA. In DNA, the CDR3 is TGTGCCAGCAGCCCTTACCAGGACACTGAAGCTTTCTTT. Its translation is CASSPYQDTEAFF.

This chain joins TRBV7-9 and TRBJ2-3; 12 bases are a match to TRBD2. The length of the CDR3 is 18 residues. The J segment lost 2 bases and the V segment lost 2 bases, leaving 8 bases of the junction unmatched. Germline V gene lookup returns CDR1 SEHNR and CDR2 FQNEAQ (reference sequence). The CDR3 nucleotides are TGTGCCAGCAGCTTACTAGCGGGGGGGCTCCCCTACACAGATACGCAGTATTTT. Translating gives CASSLLAGGLPYTDTQYF.

The J gene is TRBJ1-5, the V gene TRBV27; the D gene is possibly TRBD1 (6 bases). Deletions cut 6 bases from V and 3 bases from J, with 12 bases between. CDR1 and CDR2 (germline): MNHEY, SMNVEV (reference sequence). CDR3 length equals 14 residues. CDR3 in amino acids: CASRLQGTNQPQHF. The CDR3, as DNA: TGTGCCAGCAGGCTACAGGGTACCAATCAGCCCCAGCATTTT.

The chain carries TRBV7-2 and TRBJ1-2, with TRBD1 matching over 10 bases. Trimming cost V 5 bases and J 7 bases; bases outside gene matches: 10. The CDR3 sequence is 15 residues long. Germline V lookup: CDR1 SGHTA, CDR2 FQGNSA. CDR3 bases: TGTGCCAGCAGCCAGCAAGACAGGGGGCAGATTGGCTACACCTTC. Translated: CASSQQDRGQIGYTF.

V is TRBV11-1 and J is TRBJ2-5; TRBD2 matches 13 bases. The V and J ends lost 4 bases and 1 base, in that order; junction bases with no gene match: 3. CDR1 is SGHAT, CDR2 FQDESV, per germline (reference sequence). There are 16 residues in the CDR3. CDR3 loop: CASSYGLAGAQETQYF. The CDR3 coding sequence is TGTGCCAGCAGCTATGGACTAGCGGGGGCCCAAGAGACCCAGTACTTC.

A note on this clone: A much larger clone differs from this one at a single base, so this may be a read error. The gene calls are TRBV2 and TRBJ1-3; D is possibly TRBD1 (5 bases). V lost 6 bases and J 1 base, leaving 7 bases between the germline ends. The CDR3 is 13 amino acids. CDR1 is SNHLY and CDR2 is FYNNEI in the germline V gene. CDR3 in amino acids: CASSQGSGNTIYF. As DNA, the CDR3 is TGTGCCAGCAGCCAGGGATCTGGAAACACCATATATTTT.

J is TRBJ1-5 and V is TRBV19, with 8 positions matching TRBD1. V shed 5 bases, J shed 7 bases, and the junction held 4 bases outside the gene matches. CDR3 length: 13 residues. Germline V CDR1 and CDR2: LNHDA, SQIVND (reference sequence). CDR3 region: CASSSQGEQPQHF. The DNA for the CDR3 is TGTGCCAGTAGTTCACAGGGGGAACAGCCCCAGCATTTT.

This chain links TRBV10-3 with TRBJ2-1; D gene unclear. CDR1 ENHRY and CDR2 SYGVKD come from the germline V gene. V lost 3 bases, J lost 7 bases, and 4 bases lay in between. This CDR3 contains 11 residues. Written as DNA, the CDR3 is TGTGCCATCAGTGAATCTAATGAGCAGTTCTTC. It encodes CAISESNEQFF.

The chain is built from TRBV27 and TRBJ2-5, with D possibly TRBD2 on 5 matching bases. V lost 8 bases and J 2 bases, leaving 12 bases between the germline ends. Germline V gene sequence: CDR1 MNHEY, CDR2 SMNVEV (reference sequence). The CDR3 spans 13 residues. The CDR3 is CASSRDSQETQYF. DNA of the CDR3: TGTGCCAGCTCTCGGGATTCTCAAGAGACCCAGTACTTC.

This clone was found a few times. The V gene is TRBV14, the J gene TRBJ1-1; no definite D call. The ends were cut back, 3 bases at V and 0 bases at J, with 8 bases in the middle. The CDR3 length is 14 residues. Germline CDR1 and CDR2: SGHDN and FVKESK. This CDR3 reads CASSQVQMNTEAFF. As DNA, the CDR3 is TGTGCCAGCAGCCAGGTACAGATGAACACTGAAGCTTTCTTT.

V usage is TRBV7-8 and J usage is TRBJ2-5, with 8 bases matching TRBD2. V shed 5 bases, J shed 4 bases, and the junction held 9 bases outside the gene matches. The CDR3 length is 15 residues. Germline CDR1 and CDR2: SGHVS and FQNEAQ. The CDR3 spells CASSPPGLAGETQYF. The CDR3 DNA reads as TGTGCCAGCAGCCCCCCGGGGCTAGCGGGAGAGACCCAGTACTTC.

This clone has only one observation. The V gene is TRBV10-3, the J gene TRBJ2-7; 10 bases are shared with TRBD1. CDR1 is ENHRY and CDR2 is SYGVKD in the germline V gene. V was pared by 8 bases and J by 4 bases, with 2 bases of the junction left unmatched. The CDR3 totals 12 residues. The DNA for the CDR3 is TGTGCCATCGGGACAGGGGAGTACGAGCAGTACTTC. It is translated as CAIGTGEYEQYF.

The chain links TRBV29-1 to TRBJ1-1, with D possibly being TRBD1 (5 bases). The CDR3 sequence is 13 residues long. The V and J ends lost 2 bases and 4 bases respectively, with 11 bases between them. CDR1 is SQVTM, CDR2 ANQGSEA, per germline. The CDR3 is CSVERSGGTEAFF. CDR3 coding DNA: TGCAGCGTTGAAAGGTCGGGGGGCACTGAAGCTTTCTTT.

V gene TRBV27 combines with J gene TRBJ2-1, with D tentatively TRBD1 (6 bases). Germline-derived CDR1 and CDR2 are MNHEY and SMNVEV (reference sequence). The CDR3 runs to 15 residues. V was trimmed by 3 bases and J by 6 bases, leaving 15 bases between them. The CDR3 is CASSLTGRGVNEQFF. CDR3 DNA sequence: TGTGCCAGCAGTTTGACAGGACGGGGAGTCAATGAGCAGTTCTTC.

The V and J genes are TRBV29-1 and TRBJ2-5; 8 bases fit TRBD2. V shed 4 bases and J 5 bases; nucleotides not matched to a gene: 6. The CDR3 contains 13 residues. Per germline, CDR1 SQVTM and CDR2 ANQGSEA. The CDR3 loop is CSVAFGGGETQYF. The DNA for the CDR3 is TGCAGCGTTGCGTTCGGGGGGGGCGAGACCCAGTACTTC.

The chain has TRBV10-3 and TRBJ2-3; a possible D gene is TRBD1 (6 bases). Germline V gene data show CDR1 as ENHRY and CDR2 as SYGVKD. Trimming took off 6 bases at V and 4 bases at J, with 14 bases between the two ends. The CDR3 contains 14 residues. The CDR3 protein is CAISPQGGADTQYF. In nucleotides, the CDR3 is TGTGCCATCAGCCCACAGGGTGGGGCAGATACGCAGTATTTT.

The genes are TRBV5-5 and TRBJ1-2; maybe TRBD1 (6 bases). Germline CDR1 SGHKS, CDR2 YYEKEE (reference sequence). The CDR3 covers 14 residues. Trimming removed 4 bases from V and 6 bases from J, with 16 bases in between. The DNA for the CDR3 is TGTGCCAGCAGCCGGACAGCTCGAGTCAATGGCTACACCTTC. Residues: CASSRTARVNGYTF.

This clone was detected only once. This sequence joins TRBV18 and TRBJ1-4; no clear D. The CDR3 has 14 amino acids. V was clipped by 8 bases and J by 0 bases, with 10 bases between them. CDR1 and CDR2 (germline): KGHSH, LQKENI. The CDR3, as DNA: TGTGCCAGCCATAACAGAGCAACTAATGAAAAACTGTTTTTT. Translating gives CASHNRATNEKLFF.